This T cell receptor beta chain was documented in a study of CD8 T cells in Susac syndrome. TEMRA cells were enriched by FACS, while CD8+ and CD4+ T cells were obtained through a negative isolation that was performed magnetically. Random hexamers primed reverse transcription of roughly 0.45 to 1 ug RNA. One entry per CDR3 protein results from TCRdb running MiXCR on the immunoSEQ multiplex PCR reads. The sample lists roughly 200,000 distinct CDR3 sequences; almost 96% were seen once. The receptor was isolated from a human donor with multiple sclerosis. Material for sequencing was CD4+ T cells from PBMCs.

The CDR3 loop is CASSRQITGTGFYEQYF. The CDR3 nucleotides are TGTGCCAGCAGCCGACAAATCACCGGGACAGGGTTTTACGAGCAGTACTTC. The V call is TRBV7-2, the J call TRBJ2-7; 9 bases agree with TRBD1. With 5 bases clipped from V and 4 bases from J, the junction kept 15 bases outside the gene matches. From germline, CDR1 is SGHTA and CDR2 FQGNSA. This CDR3 has 17 amino acids.